This TCR beta chain comes out of a study of radiation and T cells in renal cell carcinoma. TCRdb keeps only in-frame clones here, not all; method: immunoSEQ multiplex PCR. There are 100,000 to 150,000 clones in the sample; approximately 80% occur only once, and about 3% lies in the top ten. Time point defined: baseline pretreatment blood. As to treatment: 15 Gy SBRT to primary tumor, nephrectomy 4 weeks later. This clone has just one count. After removal of 6 bases from V and 4 bases from J, the junction contained 1 base not matched to a gene. CDR3 length equals 13 residues. Per germline, CDR1 MNHEY and CDR2 SVGAGI.

The chain joins TRBV6-5 to TRBJ1-5; 9 nucleotides match TRBD1. This material consisted of blood, taken from a patient whose treatment included radiotherapy and nephrectomy. The TCR originated in a woman aged 60-70 years with renal cell carcinoma. The CDR3 protein is CASRTGGNQPQHF. The DNA of the CDR3 is TGTGCCAGCAGGACAGGGGGAAATCAGCCCCAGCATTTT.